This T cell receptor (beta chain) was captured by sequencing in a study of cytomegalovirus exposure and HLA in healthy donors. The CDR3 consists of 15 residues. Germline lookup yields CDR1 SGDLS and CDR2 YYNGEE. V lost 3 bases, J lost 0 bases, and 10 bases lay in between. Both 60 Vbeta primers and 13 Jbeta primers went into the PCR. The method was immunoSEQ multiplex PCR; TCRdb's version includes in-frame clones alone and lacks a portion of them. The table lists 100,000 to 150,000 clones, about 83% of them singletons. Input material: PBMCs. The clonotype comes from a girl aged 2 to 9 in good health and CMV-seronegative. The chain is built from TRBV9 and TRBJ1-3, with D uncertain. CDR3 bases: TGTGCCAGCAGCGAGCGAGGATACTCTGGAAACACCATATATTTT. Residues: CASSERGYSGNTIYF.